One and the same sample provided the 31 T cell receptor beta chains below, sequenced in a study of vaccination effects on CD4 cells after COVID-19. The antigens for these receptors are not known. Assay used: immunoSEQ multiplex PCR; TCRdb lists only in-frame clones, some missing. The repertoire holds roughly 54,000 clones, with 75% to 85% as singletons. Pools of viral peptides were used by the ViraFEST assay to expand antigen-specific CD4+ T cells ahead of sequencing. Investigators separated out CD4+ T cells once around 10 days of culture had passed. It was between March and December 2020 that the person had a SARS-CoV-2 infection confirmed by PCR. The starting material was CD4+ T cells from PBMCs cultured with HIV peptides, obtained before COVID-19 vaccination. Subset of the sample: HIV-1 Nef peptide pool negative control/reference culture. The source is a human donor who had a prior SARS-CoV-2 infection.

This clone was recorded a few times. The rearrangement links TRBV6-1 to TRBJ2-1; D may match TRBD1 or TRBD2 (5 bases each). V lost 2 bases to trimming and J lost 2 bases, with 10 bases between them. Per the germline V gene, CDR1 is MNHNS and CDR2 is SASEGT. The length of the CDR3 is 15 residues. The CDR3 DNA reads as TGTGCCAGCAGTGAACGGGGCGGCGCCTACAATGAGCAGTTCTTC. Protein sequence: CASSERGGAYNEQFF.

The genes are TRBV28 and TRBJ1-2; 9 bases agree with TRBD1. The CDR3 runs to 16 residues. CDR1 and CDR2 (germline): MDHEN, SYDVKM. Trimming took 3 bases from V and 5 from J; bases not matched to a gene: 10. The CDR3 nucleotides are TGTGCCAGCAGTTTTCAGCGGGGGACAGGGATTTATGGCTACACCTTC. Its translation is CASSFQRGTGIYGYTF.

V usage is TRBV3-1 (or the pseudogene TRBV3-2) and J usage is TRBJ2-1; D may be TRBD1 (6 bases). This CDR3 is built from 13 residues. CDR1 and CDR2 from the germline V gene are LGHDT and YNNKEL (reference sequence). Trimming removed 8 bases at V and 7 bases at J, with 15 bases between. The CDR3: CASARRGDNEQFF. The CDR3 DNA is TGTGCCAGCGCCCGCAGGGGTGATAATGAGCAGTTCTTC.

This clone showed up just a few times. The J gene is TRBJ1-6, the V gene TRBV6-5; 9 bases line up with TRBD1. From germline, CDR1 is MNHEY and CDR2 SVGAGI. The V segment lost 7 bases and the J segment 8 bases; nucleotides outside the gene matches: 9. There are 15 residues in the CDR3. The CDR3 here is CASTQGARWDSPLHF. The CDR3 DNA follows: TGTGCCAGCACACAGGGGGCCCGATGGGATTCACCCCTCCACTTT.

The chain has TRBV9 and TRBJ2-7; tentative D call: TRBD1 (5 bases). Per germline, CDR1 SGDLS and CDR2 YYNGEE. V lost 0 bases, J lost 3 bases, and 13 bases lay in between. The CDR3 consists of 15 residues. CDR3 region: CASSVGQGRGYEQYF. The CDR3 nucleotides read TGTGCCAGCAGCGTAGGGCAGGGTCGTGGCTACGAGCAGTACTTC.

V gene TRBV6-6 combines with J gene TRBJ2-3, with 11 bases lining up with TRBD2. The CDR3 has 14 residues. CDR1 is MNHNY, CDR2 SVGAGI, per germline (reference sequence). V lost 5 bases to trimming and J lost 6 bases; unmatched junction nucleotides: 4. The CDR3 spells CASSPSSGGDTQYF. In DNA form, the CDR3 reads TGTGCCAGCAGTCCGTCTAGCGGGGGGGATACGCAGTATTTT.

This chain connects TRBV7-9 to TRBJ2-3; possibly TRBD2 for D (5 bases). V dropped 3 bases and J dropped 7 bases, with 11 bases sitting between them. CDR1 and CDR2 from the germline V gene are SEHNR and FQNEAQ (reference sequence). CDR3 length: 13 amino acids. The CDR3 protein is CASSLTVGNTQYF. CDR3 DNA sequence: TGTGCCAGCAGCTTGACCGTCGGGAATACGCAGTATTTT. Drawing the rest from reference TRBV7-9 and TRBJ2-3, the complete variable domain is DTGVSQNPRHKITKRGQNVTFRCDPISEHNRLYWYRQTLGQGPEFLTYFQNEAQLEKSRLLSDRFSAERPKGSFSTLEIQRTEQGDSAMYLCASSLTVGNTQYFGPGTRLTVL.

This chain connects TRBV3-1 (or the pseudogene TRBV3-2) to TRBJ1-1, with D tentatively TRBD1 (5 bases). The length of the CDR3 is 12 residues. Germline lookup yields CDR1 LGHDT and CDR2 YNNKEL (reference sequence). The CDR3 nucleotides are TGTGGAATAGTTGGGGCATCAGGTGAAGCTTTCTTT. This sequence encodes CGIVGASGEAFF.

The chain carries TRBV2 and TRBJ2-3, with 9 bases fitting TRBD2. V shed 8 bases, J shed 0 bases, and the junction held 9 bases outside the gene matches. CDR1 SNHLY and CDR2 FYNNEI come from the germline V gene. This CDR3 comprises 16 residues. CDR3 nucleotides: TGTGCCAGCCGTCCTGGACTAGCGTATAGCACAGATACGCAGTATTTT. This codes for CASRPGLAYSTDTQYF.

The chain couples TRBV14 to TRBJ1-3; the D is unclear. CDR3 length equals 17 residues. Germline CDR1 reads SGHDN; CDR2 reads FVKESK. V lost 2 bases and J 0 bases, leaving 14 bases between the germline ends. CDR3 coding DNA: TGTGCCAGCAGCCAAAACCGCGGCTTCAGCTCTGGAAACACCATATATTTT. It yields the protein CASSQNRGFSSGNTIYF.

CDR3 amino acids: CSVQGPERNTIYF. The CDR3 region has the DNA TGCAGCGTCCAAGGGCCGGAGCGAAACACCATATATTTT. The chain combines TRBV29-1 with TRBJ1-3, with D unresolved. This CDR3 is built from 13 residues. V lost 6 bases and J lost 5, with 14 bases in between. In germline, CDR1 is SQVTM, CDR2 ANQGSEA. The complete variable domain, with remaining parts taken from reference TRBV29-1 and TRBJ1-3, reads SAVISQKPSRDICQRGTSLTIQCQVDSQVTMMFWYRQQPGQSLTLIATANQGSEATYESGFVIDKFPISRPNLTFSTLTVSNMSPEDSSIYLCSVQGPERNTIYFGEGSWLTVV.

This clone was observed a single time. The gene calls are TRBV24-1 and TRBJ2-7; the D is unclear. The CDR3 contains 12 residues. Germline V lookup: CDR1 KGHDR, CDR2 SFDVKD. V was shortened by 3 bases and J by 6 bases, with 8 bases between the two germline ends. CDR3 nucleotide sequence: TGTGCCACCAGTGATGAGAGGTCCGAGCAGTACTTC. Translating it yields CATSDERSEQYF.

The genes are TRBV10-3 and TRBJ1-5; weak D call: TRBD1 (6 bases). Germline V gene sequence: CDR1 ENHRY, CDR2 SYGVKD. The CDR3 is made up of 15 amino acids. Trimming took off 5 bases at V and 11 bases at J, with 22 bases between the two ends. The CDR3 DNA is TGTGCCATCAGTACCTCCGGGACACCCCCCATCGCCCAGCATTTT. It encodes CAISTSGTPPIAQHF.

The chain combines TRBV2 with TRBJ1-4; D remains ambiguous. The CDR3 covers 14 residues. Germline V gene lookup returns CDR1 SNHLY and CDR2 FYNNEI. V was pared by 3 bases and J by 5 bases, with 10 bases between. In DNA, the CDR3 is TGTGCCAGCAGTGACAGGACCACGAATGAAAAACTGTTTTTT. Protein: CASSDRTTNEKLFF.

The CDR3 bases are TGTGCCAGCAGCTTAGGGCGGGCCACAGAGACCCAGTACTTC. Translation: CASSLGRATETQYF. The chain carries TRBV11-2 and TRBJ2-5; possible D gene TRBD2, 5 bases. V lost 1 base to trimming and J lost 4 bases, with 10 bases between them. The CDR3 totals 14 residues. Per germline, CDR1 SGHAT and CDR2 FQNNGV.

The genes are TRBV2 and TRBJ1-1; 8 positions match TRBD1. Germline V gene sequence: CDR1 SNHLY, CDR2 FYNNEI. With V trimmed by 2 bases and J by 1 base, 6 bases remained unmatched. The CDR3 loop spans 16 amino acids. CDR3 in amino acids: CASSEFQGAGNTEAFF. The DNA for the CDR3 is TGTGCCAGCAGTGAATTCCAGGGGGCGGGGAACACTGAAGCTTTCTTT. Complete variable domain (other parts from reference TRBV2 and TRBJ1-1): EPEVTQTPSHQVTQMGQEVILRCVPISNHLYFYWYRQILGQKVEFLVSFYNNEISEKSEIFDDQFSVERPDGSNFTLKIRSTKLEDSAMYFCASSEFQGAGNTEAFFGQGTRLTVV.

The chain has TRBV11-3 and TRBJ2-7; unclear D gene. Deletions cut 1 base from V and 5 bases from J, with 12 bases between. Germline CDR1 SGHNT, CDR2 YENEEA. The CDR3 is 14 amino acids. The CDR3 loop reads CASSLVWERDEQYF. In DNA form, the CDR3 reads TGTGCCAGCAGCTTAGTCTGGGAACGCGACGAGCAGTACTTC.

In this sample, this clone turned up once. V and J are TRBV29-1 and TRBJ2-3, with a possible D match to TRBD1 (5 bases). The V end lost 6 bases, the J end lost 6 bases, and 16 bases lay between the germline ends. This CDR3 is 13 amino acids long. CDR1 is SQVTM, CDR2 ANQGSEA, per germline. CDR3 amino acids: CSVGQAEGDTQYF. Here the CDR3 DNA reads TGCAGCGTGGGGCAGGCCGAAGGTGATACGCAGTATTTT.

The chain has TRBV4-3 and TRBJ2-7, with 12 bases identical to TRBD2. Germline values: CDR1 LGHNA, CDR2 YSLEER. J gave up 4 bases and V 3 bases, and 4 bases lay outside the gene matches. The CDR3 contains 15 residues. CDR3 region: CASSHVTSGRYEQYF. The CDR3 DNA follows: TGCGCCAGCAGCCATGTCACTAGCGGGAGGTACGAGCAGTACTTC.

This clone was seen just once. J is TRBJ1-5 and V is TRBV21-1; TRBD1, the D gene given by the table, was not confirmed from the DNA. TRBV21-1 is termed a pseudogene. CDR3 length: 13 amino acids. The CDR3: CASSKDRNQPQHF. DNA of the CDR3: TGTGCCAGCAGCAAAGACAGAAATCAGCCCCAGCATTTT.

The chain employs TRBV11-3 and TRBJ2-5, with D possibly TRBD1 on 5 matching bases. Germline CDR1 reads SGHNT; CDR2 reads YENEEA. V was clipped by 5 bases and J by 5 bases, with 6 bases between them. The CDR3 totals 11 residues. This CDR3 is CASSNRETQYF. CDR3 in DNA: TGTGCCAGCAGCAACAGGGAGACCCAGTACTTC.

CDR3 amino acids: CSARVGNTIYF. As DNA, the CDR3 is TGCAGTGCTAGAGTTGGAAACACCATATATTTT. The chain carries TRBV20-1 and TRBJ1-3; no clear D gene. The germline V gene encodes CDR1 DFQATT and CDR2 SNEGSKA (reference sequence). V was cut by 1 base and J by 3 bases, with 1 base left in between. This CDR3 comprises 11 residues.

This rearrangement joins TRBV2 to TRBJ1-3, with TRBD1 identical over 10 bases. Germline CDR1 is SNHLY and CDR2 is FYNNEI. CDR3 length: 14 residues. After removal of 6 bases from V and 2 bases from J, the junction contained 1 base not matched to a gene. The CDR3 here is CASRGTGAGNTIYF. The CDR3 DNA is TGTGCCAGCAGGGGGACAGGGGCTGGAAACACCATATATTTT.

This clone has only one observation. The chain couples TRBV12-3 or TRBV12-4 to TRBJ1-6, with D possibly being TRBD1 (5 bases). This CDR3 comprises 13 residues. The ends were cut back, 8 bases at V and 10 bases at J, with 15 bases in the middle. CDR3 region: CASRGGWRSPLHF. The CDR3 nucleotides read TGTGCCAGCCGTGGGGGGTGGAGGTCACCCCTCCACTTT.

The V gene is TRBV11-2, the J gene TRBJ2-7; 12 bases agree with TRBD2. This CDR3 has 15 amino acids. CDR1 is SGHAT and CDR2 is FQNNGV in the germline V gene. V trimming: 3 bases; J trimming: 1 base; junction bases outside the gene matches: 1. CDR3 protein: CASSFGTSGSYEQYF. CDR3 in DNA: TGTGCCAGCAGCTTTGGGACTAGCGGGTCCTACGAGCAGTACTTC.

The CDR3 protein is CASSRPPDGASYEQYF. DNA of the CDR3: TGTGCCAGCAGTAGGCCCCCCGACGGCGCTTCCTACGAGCAGTACTTC. The gene calls are TRBV6-6 and TRBJ2-7; D call uncertain. Germline V gene sequence: CDR1 MNHNY, CDR2 SVGAGI (reference sequence). This CDR3 region has 16 residues. Trimming cost V 5 bases and J 1 base, with 18 bases left between them.

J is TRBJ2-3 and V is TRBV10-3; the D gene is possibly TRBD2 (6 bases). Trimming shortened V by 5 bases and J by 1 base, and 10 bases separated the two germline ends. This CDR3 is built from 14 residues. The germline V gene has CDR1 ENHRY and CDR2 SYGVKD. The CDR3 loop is CAISSSVGTDTQYF. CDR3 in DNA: TGTGCCATCAGTTCTAGCGTGGGCACAGATACGCAGTATTTT.

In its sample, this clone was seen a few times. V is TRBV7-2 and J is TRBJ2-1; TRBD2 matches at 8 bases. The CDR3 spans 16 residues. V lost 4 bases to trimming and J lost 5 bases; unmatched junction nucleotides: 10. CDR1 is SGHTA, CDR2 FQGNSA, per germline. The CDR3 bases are TGTGCCAGCAGCTCACACCCCGGGACTAGAAACAATGAGCAGTTCTTC. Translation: CASSSHPGTRNNEQFF.

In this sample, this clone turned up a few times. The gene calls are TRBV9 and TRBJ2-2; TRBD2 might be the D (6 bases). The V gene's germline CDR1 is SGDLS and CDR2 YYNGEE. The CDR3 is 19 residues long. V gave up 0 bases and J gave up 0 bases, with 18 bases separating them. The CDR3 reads CASSVESGRWTTNTGELFF. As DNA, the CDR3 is TGTGCCAGCAGCGTAGAGAGTGGGCGTTGGACTACGAACACCGGGGAGCTGTTTTTT.

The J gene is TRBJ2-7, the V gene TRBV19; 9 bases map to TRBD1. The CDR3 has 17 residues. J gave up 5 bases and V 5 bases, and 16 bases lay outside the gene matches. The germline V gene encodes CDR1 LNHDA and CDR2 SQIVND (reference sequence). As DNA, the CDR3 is TGTGCCAGTAGTCGGTACCACTCCGGGACAGGGAGCCACGAGCAGTACTTC. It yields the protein CASSRYHSGTGSHEQYF. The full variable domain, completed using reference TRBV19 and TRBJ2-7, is DGGITQSPKYLFRKEGQNVTLSCEQNLNHDAMYWYRQDPGQGLRLIYYSQIVNDFQKGDIAEGYSVSREKKESFPLTVTSAQKNPTAFYLCASSRYHSGTGSHEQYFGPGTRLTVT.

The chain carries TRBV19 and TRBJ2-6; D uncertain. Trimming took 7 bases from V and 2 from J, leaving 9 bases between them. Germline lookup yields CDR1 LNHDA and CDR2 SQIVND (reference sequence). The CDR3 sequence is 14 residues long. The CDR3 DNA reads TGTGCCAGTATCCCTAGGGCTGGGGCCAACGTCCTGACTTTC. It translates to CASIPRAGANVLTF.